This passage covers 30 T cell receptor beta chains from one sample sequenced in a study of cytomegalovirus exposure and HLA in healthy donors. The PCR ran on 60 Vbeta and 13 Jbeta primers. The protocol was immunoSEQ multiplex PCR, while the TCRdb copy is restricted to in-frame clones and leaves out a portion. In the table there are fewer than 250,000 clones, 79% of which are singletons. Input material: PBMCs. The receptors derive from a woman aged 18 to 35 in good health and CMV-seronegative.

The chain uses TRBV19 and TRBJ2-7; tentatively, D is TRBD1 (6 bases). The CDR3 spans 13 residues. The germline V and J ends were trimmed by 5 bases and 1 base, with 9 bases remaining between them. CDR1 is LNHDA, CDR2 SQIVND, per germline (reference sequence). In nucleotides, the CDR3 is TGTGCCAGTAGTCTCGGACAGTCCTACGAGCAGTACTTC. Its protein is CASSLGQSYEQYF.

The chain couples TRBV6-5 to TRBJ2-4, with 9 bases that match TRBD1. Germline CDR1 and CDR2: MNHEY and SVGAGI. Losses at the gene ends were 6 bases for V and 2 bases for J; bases not matched to a gene: 5. The CDR3 spans 15 residues. CDR3: CASSPQGATKNIQYF. Here the CDR3 DNA reads TGTGCCAGCAGCCCACAGGGGGCTACCAAAAACATTCAGTACTTC.

This chain uses TRBV7-3 with TRBJ2-2; TRBD1 agrees at 9 bases. J was trimmed by 5 bases and V by 1 base; bases with no gene match: 8. CDR3 length equals 17 residues. Looked up from germline, CDR1 is SGHTA and CDR2 is FQGTGA. CDR3 amino acids: CASSLIGPGQGTGELFF. CDR3 bases: TGTGCCAGCAGCTTAATTGGCCCCGGACAGGGGACCGGGGAGCTGTTTTTT.

The chain uses TRBV7-2 and TRBJ2-5, with 15 nucleotides matching TRBD2. The CDR3 runs 17 residues. Trimming at V came to 5 bases and at J to 4 bases, leaving 8 bases not matched to a gene. Germline V gives CDR1 SGHTA, CDR2 FQGNSA. The CDR3 coding sequence is TGTGCCAGCAGCAAAAACGGACTAGCGGGAGGGGGAGAGACCCAGTACTTC. It is translated as CASSKNGLAGGGETQYF.

V gene TRBV6-5 combines with J gene TRBJ2-1, with D tentatively TRBD2 (5 bases). The V end was cut by 8 bases, the J end by 9 bases, with 14 bases between. Germline CDR1 and CDR2: MNHEY and SVGAGI. The CDR3 extends over 12 amino acids. CDR3 in DNA: TGTGCCAGCCTAGGAGGCCTCGGTGAGCAGTTCTTC. Amino acids: CASLGGLGEQFF.

This rearrangement joins TRBV20-1 to TRBJ2-7; D call uncertain. Trimming left V 5 bases short and J 7 bases short, with 9 bases between. Germline values: CDR1 DFQATT, CDR2 SNEGSKA (reference sequence). The CDR3 spans 10 residues. The CDR3 is CSAASGEQYF. The CDR3 DNA follows: TGCAGTGCTGCCTCGGGTGAGCAGTACTTC.

DNA for the CDR3: TGTGCCAGCAGCGAGGGACAGGCGGGCGATGAGCAGTTCTTC. Translating it yields CASSEGQAGDEQFF. The chain has TRBV9 and TRBJ2-1; TRBD1 agrees at 8 bases. The CDR3 loop spans 14 amino acids. The V gene end was trimmed by 3 bases and the J gene end by 8 bases; junction bases not matched to a gene: 7. Germline V gene data show CDR1 as SGDLS and CDR2 as YYNGEE.

The chain links TRBV20-1 to TRBJ1-2; D not resolved. Looked up from germline, CDR1 is DFQATT and CDR2 is SNEGSKA (reference sequence). CDR3 length: 9 amino acids. This chain's CDR3 is CRAEEGYTF. CDR3 nucleotides: TGCAGAGCTGAAGAGGGCTACACCTTC.

The table lists this clone with a few counts. This chain connects TRBV29-1 to TRBJ1-2; D gene uncertain. This CDR3 contains 10 residues. Trimming cost V 4 bases and J 6 bases, with 6 bases left between them. The germline CDR1 and CDR2 sequences are SQVTM and ANQGSEA. DNA for the CDR3: TGCAGCGTTGCCGGGAATGGCTACACCTTC. It is translated as CSVAGNGYTF.

The genes are TRBV6-1 and TRBJ1-1, with TRBD1 matching over 7 bases. This CDR3 spans 14 amino acids. V shed 1 base, J shed 6 bases, and the junction held 5 bases outside the gene matches. The germline CDR1 and CDR2 sequences are MNHNS and SASEGT. The CDR3 DNA sequence: TGTGCCAGCAGTGAAGAGATGGACAGGCCTGAAGCTTTCTTT. It is translated as CASSEEMDRPEAFF.

This rearrangement joins TRBV7-9 to TRBJ2-4; perhaps TRBD1 as D (5 bases). The V end lost 3 bases, the J end lost 3 bases, and 21 bases lay between the germline ends. CDR3 length: 18 residues. Germline values: CDR1 SEHNR, CDR2 FQNEAQ (reference sequence). Here the CDR3 reads CASSFDTVLVQGKNIQYF. CDR3 sequence (DNA): TGTGCCAGCAGCTTCGATACGGTCCTAGTCCAGGGCAAAAACATTCAGTACTTC. The full variable domain, with the rest looked up from reference TRBV7-9 and TRBJ2-4, is DTGVSQNPRHKITKRGQNVTFRCDPISEHNRLYWYRQTLGQGPEFLTYFQNEAQLEKSRLLSDRFSAERPKGSFSTLEIQRTEQGDSAMYLCASSFDTVLVQGKNIQYFGAGTRLSVL.

The genes are TRBV2 and TRBJ1-2; maybe TRBD1 (5 bases). CDR1 and CDR2 from the germline V gene are SNHLY and FYNNEI. V lost 7 bases and J lost 3, with 12 bases in between. This CDR3 comprises 13 residues. The CDR3 sequence is CASNSQGDYGYTF. CDR3 coding DNA: TGTGCCAGCAACAGCCAGGGTGACTATGGCTACACCTTC.

The chain employs TRBV5-1 and TRBJ1-3, with 7 bases that match TRBD1. The CDR3 totals 16 residues. The V and J ends lost 4 bases and 0 bases, in that order; junction bases with no gene match: 7. The germline V gene encodes CDR1 SGHRS and CDR2 YFSETQ. The CDR3 sequence: CASSTDRPSSGNTIYF. The CDR3 DNA reads as TGCGCCAGCAGCACGGACAGGCCGAGCTCTGGAAACACCATATATTTT. The full variable domain, rest sourced from reference TRBV5-1 and TRBJ1-3, is KAGVTQTPRYLIKTRGQQVTLSCSPISGHRSVSWYQQTPGQGLQFLFEYFSETQRNKGNFPGRFSGRQFSNSRSEMNVSTLELGDSALYLCASSTDRPSSGNTIYFGEGSWLTVV.

The CDR3: CASSDPSGSGTEAFF. DNA for the CDR3: TGTGCCAGCAGCGACCCGTCAGGGTCGGGCACTGAAGCTTTCTTT. The rearrangement joins TRBV9 to TRBJ1-1; perhaps TRBD1 as D (5 bases). The germline CDR1 and CDR2 sequences are SGDLS and YYNGEE. This CDR3 region has 15 residues. Trimming cost V 3 bases and J 4 bases, with 16 bases left between them.

The chain has TRBV6-1 and TRBJ2-3; possibly TRBD2 for D (6 bases). The CDR3 consists of 14 residues. Trimming left V 3 bases short and J 5 bases short, with 12 bases between. Germline CDR1 MNHNS, CDR2 SASEGT. This CDR3 reads CASSDFGGVDTQYF. The CDR3 DNA reads as TGTGCCAGCAGTGATTTTGGAGGGGTAGATACGCAGTATTTT.

The rearrangement links TRBV7-9 to TRBJ2-5; 9 bases are shared with TRBD1. This CDR3 has 15 residues. V shed 4 bases, J shed 5 bases, and the junction held 8 bases outside the gene matches. Germline CDR1 reads SEHNR; CDR2 reads FQNEAQ (reference sequence). The CDR3 bases are TGTGCCAGCAGCTACCGGGACAGGGTAGGCGAGACCCAGTACTTC. This encodes CASSYRDRVGETQYF.

This rearrangement joins TRBV15 to TRBJ2-2; 7 bases map to TRBD1. The length of the CDR3 is 14 residues. Per germline, CDR1 LNHNV and CDR2 YYDKDF (reference sequence). V gave up 0 bases and J gave up 7 bases; unmatched junction bases: 2. The CDR3 loop is CATSRDQGDGELFF. The CDR3 DNA reads TGTGCCACCAGCAGAGATCAGGGGGACGGGGAGCTGTTTTTT.

The chain joins TRBV29-1 to TRBJ2-7, with 7 bases lining up with TRBD2. This CDR3 has 13 residues. The J segment lost 0 bases and the V segment lost 6 bases, leaving 5 bases of the junction unmatched. CDR1 and CDR2 (germline): SQVTM, ANQGSEA. The CDR3 region has the DNA TGCAGCGTCCAGCGGGAAAGCTCCTACGAGCAGTACTTC. This gives the protein CSVQRESSYEQYF.

This chain connects TRBV7-2 to TRBJ2-1, with a tentative D call TRBD1 (6 bases). CDR3 length: 15 residues. V was clipped by 1 base and J by 9 bases, with 16 bases between them. Germline V CDR1 and CDR2: SGHTA, FQGNSA. CDR3 nucleotides: TGTGCCAGCAGCTTAGATGGGACACATCCCACTGAGCAGTTCTTC. This codes for CASSLDGTHPTEQFF.

The rearrangement links TRBV4-1 to TRBJ2-4; unclear D gene. This CDR3 region has 16 residues. V was cut by 1 base and J by 6 bases, with 16 bases left in between. CDR1 and CDR2 from the germline V gene are MGHRA and YSYEKL. The CDR3 reads CASSQVGRGFGNIQYF. The CDR3 bases are TGCGCCAGCAGCCAAGTCGGAAGAGGCTTCGGAAACATTCAGTACTTC.

The V call is TRBV4-3, the J call TRBJ2-3; D perhaps matches TRBD2 (6 bases). This CDR3 region has 16 residues. Trimming removed 0 bases at V and 0 bases at J, with 10 bases between. Germline V gives CDR1 LGHNA, CDR2 YSLEER. CDR3 sequence reads: CASSQDWRGSTDTQYF. CDR3 coding DNA: TGCGCCAGCAGCCAAGACTGGAGGGGTAGCACAGATACGCAGTATTTT.

The gene calls are TRBV30 and TRBJ2-6, with 9 nucleotides matching TRBD1. V trimming: 7 bases; J trimming: 2 bases; junction bases outside the gene matches: 6. The germline gives CDR1 GTSNPN, CDR2 SVGIG (reference sequence). CDR3 length: 15 amino acids. CDR3 region: CASGQGAPGANVLTF. The CDR3, as DNA: TGTGCCTCGGGACAGGGAGCACCTGGGGCCAACGTCCTGACTTTC. Based on the CDR3 plus reference TRBV30 and TRBJ2-6, the full variable domain is SQTIHQWPATLVQPVGSPLSLECTVEGTSNPNLYWYRQAAGRGLQLLFYSVGIGQISSEVPQNLSASRPQDRQFILSSKKLLLSDSGFYLCASGQGAPGANVLTFGAGSRLTVL.

V gene TRBV7-9 combines with J gene TRBJ1-2, with 9 bases fitting TRBD1. V shed 5 bases, J shed 3 bases, and the junction held 7 bases outside the gene matches. The CDR3 covers 15 residues. Germline V CDR1 and CDR2: SEHNR, FQNEAQ (reference sequence). CDR3 in amino acids: CASSNIQGADYGYTF. CDR3 coding DNA: TGTGCCAGCAGCAACATACAGGGGGCGGACTATGGCTACACCTTC.

The chain joins TRBV7-9 to TRBJ2-7; TRBD1 matches at 8 bases. V dropped 6 bases and J dropped 5; count of bases not matched to a gene: 6. This CDR3 contains 13 residues. Germline V gene lookup returns CDR1 SEHNR and CDR2 FQNEAQ (reference sequence). The CDR3 region is CASSSDRGDEQYF. The CDR3 DNA reads as TGTGCCAGCAGTTCAGACAGGGGCGACGAGCAGTACTTC. Full variable domain (outside the CDR3, taken from reference TRBV7-9 and TRBJ2-7): DTGVSQNPRHKITKRGQNVTFRCDPISEHNRLYWYRQTLGQGPEFLTYFQNEAQLEKSRLLSDRFSAERPKGSFSTLEIQRTEQGDSAMYLCASSSDRGDEQYFGPGTRLTVT.

The genes are TRBV19 and TRBJ1-6; possibly TRBD1 for D (6 bases). The CDR3 covers 15 residues. Germline CDR1 LNHDA, CDR2 SQIVND (reference sequence). V lost 6 bases to trimming and J lost 6 bases, with 15 bases between them. CDR3 coding DNA: TGTGCCAGTAGAACGGCAGGGGTTGTTAATTCACCCCTCCACTTT. This encodes CASRTAGVVNSPLHF.

This clone was recorded a few times. In nucleotides, the CDR3 is TGTGCCAGCAGCCGAGCGGGTTTGGGACAGGGTTCGGGTGAGCAGTTCTTC. Encoded protein: CASSRAGLGQGSGEQFF. The V gene is TRBV7-6, the J gene TRBJ2-1, with TRBD1 identical over 9 bases. Trimming at V came to 5 bases and at J to 9 bases, leaving 17 bases not matched to a gene. Germline V gene lookup returns CDR1 SGHVS and CDR2 FNYEAQ. CDR3 size: 17 residues.

The chain combines TRBV5-1 with TRBJ2-1, with 13 bases matching TRBD2. J lost 5 bases, V lost 5 bases, and 4 bases had no gene match. Germline loops: CDR1 SGHRS, CDR2 YFSETQ. This CDR3 has 15 amino acids. The CDR3 here is CASSSGTSGDNEQFF. The CDR3, as DNA: TGCGCCAGCAGTTCCGGGACTAGCGGGGACAATGAGCAGTTCTTC.

The chain has TRBV5-1 and TRBJ1-5; 7 positions agree with TRBD1. Germline loops: CDR1 SGHRS, CDR2 YFSETQ. With 4 bases clipped from V and 4 bases from J, the junction kept 8 bases outside the gene matches. The length of the CDR3 is 15 residues. In DNA form, the CDR3 reads TGCGCCAGCAGCGCATGGACAGGACAAAATCAGCCCCAGCATTTT. Protein product: CASSAWTGQNQPQHF. Drawing the rest from reference TRBV5-1 and TRBJ1-5, the complete variable domain is KAGVTQTPRYLIKTRGQQVTLSCSPISGHRSVSWYQQTPGQGLQFLFEYFSETQRNKGNFPGRFSGRQFSNSRSEMNVSTLELGDSALYLCASSAWTGQNQPQHFGDGTRLSIL.

In this sample, this clone turned up once. J is TRBJ2-7 and V is TRBV2; TRBD2 aligns across 11 bases. Germline CDR1 and CDR2: SNHLY and FYNNEI. The CDR3 is 14 residues long. V was clipped by 7 bases and J by 1 base; unmatched bases: 3. As DNA, the CDR3 is TGTGCCAGCACTGGGACTAGCGGATCCTACGAGCAGTACTTC. Its protein is CASTGTSGSYEQYF.

This chain uses TRBV7-8 with TRBJ1-1; D not certain. V was trimmed by 3 bases and J by 0 bases, leaving 11 bases between them. Germline values: CDR1 SGHVS, CDR2 FQNEAQ. The CDR3 is 15 amino acids. CDR3 sequence: CASSFTSSVNTEAFF. Here the CDR3 DNA reads TGTGCCAGCAGCTTCACGTCATCAGTGAACACTGAAGCTTTCTTT.